This entry lists 5 T cell receptor beta chains sequenced from one sample in a study of blood T cell repertoires in COVID-19. Assay used: immunoSEQ multiplex PCR; TCRdb lists only in-frame clones, some missing. The sample consists of some 100,000 clones, about 86% of them appearing once. The sequenced sample consisted of peripheral blood. Every receptor here comes from a man aged 50 to 59 with COVID-19, enrolled during active disease.

The J gene is TRBJ2-6, the V gene TRBV2; D unresolved. CDR1 SNHLY and CDR2 FYNNEI come from the germline V gene. This CDR3 is 17 amino acids long. V lost 4 bases and J 0 bases, leaving 13 bases between the germline ends. The CDR3 coding sequence is TGTGCCAGCAGTGGCGCCCAACGTGGCTCTGGGGCCAACGTCCTGACTTTC. Amino acid sequence: CASSGAQRGSGANVLTF.

The chain uses TRBV9 and TRBJ2-3, with TRBD2 identical over 7 bases. Germline V gene lookup returns CDR1 SGDLS and CDR2 YYNGEE. J was trimmed by 0 bases and V by 2 bases; bases with no gene match: 3. This CDR3 region has 15 residues. In nucleotides, the CDR3 is TGTGCCAGCAGCGTCGGGACTACTAGCACAGATACGCAGTATTTT. It translates to CASSVGTTSTDTQYF.

In regard to this clone: Additional DNA sequences in this sample encode the identical CDR3. The chain links TRBV9 to TRBJ2-3, with TRBD2 identical over 11 bases. J lost 1 base, V lost 2 bases, and 6 bases had no gene match. This CDR3 comprises 17 residues. Germline V gives CDR1 SGDLS, CDR2 YYNGEE. In DNA form, the CDR3 reads TGTGCCAGCAGCGTCGCCGGGACTAGCGGTGGCACAGATACGCAGTATTTT. It is translated as CASSVAGTSGGTDTQYF.

The V call is TRBV24-1, the J call TRBJ1-5; the match to TRBD1 covers 10 bases. Germline trimming cut 4 bases from V and 2 bases from J; bases unmatched to any gene: 4. The CDR3 runs to 16 residues. The germline CDR1 and CDR2 sequences are KGHDR and SFDVKD. The CDR3 sequence is CATSETGTGGNQPQHF. The CDR3 DNA follows: TGTGCCACCAGTGAGACCGGGACAGGGGGCAATCAGCCCCAGCATTTT.

The chain joins TRBV19 to TRBJ1-2; 8 positions match TRBD1. Germline lookup yields CDR1 LNHDA and CDR2 SQIVND (reference sequence). The CDR3 covers 17 residues. Trimming cost V 6 bases and J 1 base; bases outside gene matches: 13. The CDR3 DNA follows: TGTGCCAGTAGATCCTTCCCCGGACAGGGTGATAACTATGGCTACACCTTC. Translated, it gives CASRSFPGQGDNYGYTF.